Presented here are 32 T cell receptor beta chains from one specimen sequenced in a study of memory CD8 T cells in hepatitis C reinfection. Time point defined: peak reinfection, 3 to 8 weeks after reinfection detection. Sorted cells were sequenced directly ex vivo without any in vitro expansion. This table comes from immunoSEQ multiplex PCR, and its TCRdb copy is limited to in-frame clones, with some not included. The sample records roughly 43,000 clones, 88% being singletons. Sequenced sample: naive CD8+ T cells sorted from blood. The receptors derive from a man between 18 and 29 years old with hepatitis C virus infection.

The rearrangement joins TRBV5-1 to TRBJ1-1, with 9 bases aligning to TRBD1. CDR1 and CDR2 from the germline V gene are SGHRS and YFSETQ. The CDR3 has 14 residues. V was clipped by 4 bases and J by 4 bases; unmatched bases: 5. CDR3 DNA sequence: TGCGCCAGCAGCCAGGGACAGGGATTCACTGAAGCTTTCTTT. Its protein product is CASSQGQGFTEAFF.

As regards this clone: A read error may produce the germline difference seen at one junction end. The chain uses TRBV27 and TRBJ2-7, with TRBD1 identical over 7 bases. In germline, CDR1 is MNHEY, CDR2 SMNVEV (reference sequence). The CDR3 covers 15 residues. CDR3 in amino acids: CASSSSSTGMYEQCF. In DNA, the CDR3 is TGTGCCAGCAGTTCCTCGTCGACAGGGATGTACGAGCAGTGCTTC.

The chain uses TRBV7-2 and TRBJ1-2, with 9 bases aligning to TRBD1. In germline, CDR1 is SGHTA, CDR2 FQGNSA. The CDR3 is made up of 16 amino acids. J gave up 4 bases and V 1 base, and 7 bases lay outside the gene matches. The CDR3 sequence is CASSLEGTGLIYGYTF. CDR3 in DNA: TGTGCCAGCAGCTTAGAGGGGACAGGGTTAATCTATGGCTACACCTTC. Based on the CDR3 plus reference TRBV7-2 and TRBJ1-2, the full variable domain is GAGVSQSPSNKVTEKGKDVELRCDPISGHTALYWYRQSLGQGLEFLIYFQGNSAPDKSGLPSDRFSAERTGGSVSTLTIQRTQQEDSAVYLCASSLEGTGLIYGYTFGSGTRLTVV.

The rearrangement uses TRBV19 and TRBJ2-1, with D maybe TRBD2 (5 bases). Germline V CDR1 and CDR2: LNHDA, SQIVND (reference sequence). This CDR3 contains 11 residues. V lost 8 bases, J lost 4 bases, and 6 bases lay in between. The CDR3 DNA follows: TGTGCCAGTCGGGAATACAATGAGCAGTTCTTC. The encoded protein is CASREYNEQFF.

The count of this clone is one. The CDR3 coding sequence is TGTGCCAGCAGTGGGGGCCCTACTTTGAACACCGGGGAGCTGTTTTTT. Translation gives CASSGGPTLNTGELFF. The chain recombines TRBV2 with TRBJ2-2; TRBD1 might be the D (5 bases). Germline assignment: CDR1 SNHLY and CDR2 FYNNEI. Trimming cost V 4 bases and J 1 base, with 13 bases left between them. This CDR3 is built from 16 residues. Looking up the rest from reference TRBV2 and TRBJ2-2 gives the full variable domain: EPEVTQTPSHQVTQMGQEVILRCVPISNHLYFYWYRQILGQKVEFLVSFYNNEISEKSEIFDDQFSVERPDGSNFTLKIRSTKLEDSAMYFCASSGGPTLNTGELFFGEGSRLTVL.

The chain links TRBV28 to TRBJ2-2, with TRBD2 matching 9 bases. The germline gives CDR1 MDHEN, CDR2 SYDVKM. The trim removed 0 bases at V and 3 bases at J, leaving 8 bases unmatched. The CDR3 is made up of 18 amino acids. The CDR3 DNA follows: TGTGCCAGCAGTTTATGGACTCTTAGCGGGAGTGACACCGGGGAGCTGTTTTTT. Its protein product is CASSLWTLSGSDTGELFF.

This chain joins TRBV5-1 and TRBJ2-3; TRBD2 aligns across 8 bases. The CDR3 has 15 residues. V shed 0 bases, J shed 5 bases, and the junction held 5 bases outside the gene matches. Germline V lookup: CDR1 SGHRS, CDR2 YFSETQ. CDR3 loop: CASSLDGGGVDTQYF. CDR3 DNA sequence: TGCGCCAGCAGCTTGGACGGGGGGGGCGTAGATACGCAGTATTTT.

The gene calls are TRBV29-1 and TRBJ2-3; TRBD2 matches 11 bases. Germline assignment: CDR1 SQVTM and CDR2 ANQGSEA. This CDR3 comprises 16 residues. Germline trimming cut 7 bases from V and 2 bases from J; bases unmatched to any gene: 11. The CDR3 spells CSALLTSGIYTDTQYF. Written as DNA, the CDR3 is TGCAGCGCGCTTTTGACTAGCGGGATCTACACAGATACGCAGTATTTT.

Remarks on this clone: Mismatch with germline at one junction end may stem from a read error. The gene calls are TRBV13 and TRBJ1-1; the D gene is possibly TRBD1 (6 bases). This CDR3 is 13 amino acids long. Germline CDR1 and CDR2: PRHDT and FYEKMQ (reference sequence). CDR3 loop: CASSLARGNEAFF. The DNA for the CDR3 is TGTGCCAGCAGTTTAGCCAGGGGTAATGAAGCTTTCTTT.

This clone was counted once. This chain links TRBV29-1 with TRBJ2-1; D may be TRBD2 (6 bases). The CDR3 extends over 15 amino acids. The germline V and J ends were trimmed by 1 base and 0 bases, with 10 bases remaining between them. Per germline, CDR1 SQVTM and CDR2 ANQGSEA. The CDR3 DNA follows: TGCAGCGTTGAAGCGACCGGGAGCTCCTACAATGAGCAGTTCTTC. Translated, it gives CSVEATGSSYNEQFF.

The chain joins TRBV7-9 to TRBJ2-6; 10 bases match TRBD1. This CDR3 has 16 residues. V trimming: 6 bases; J trimming: 3 bases; junction bases outside the gene matches: 5. Per the germline V gene, CDR1 is SEHNR and CDR2 is FQNEAQ (reference sequence). For the CDR3, the DNA is TGTGCCAGCAGAGAGACAGGGGGCTTTGGGGCCAACGTCCTGACTTTC. As protein: CASRETGGFGANVLTF.

The chain employs TRBV4-2 and TRBJ2-7; possible D gene TRBD1, 5 bases. V was clipped by 0 bases and J by 1 base, with 16 bases between them. Germline-derived CDR1 and CDR2 are LGHNA and YNFKEQ. The CDR3 loop spans 17 amino acids. The CDR3 DNA follows: TGTGCCAGCAGCCAAGATCCTGGGGTAGGGGTGTCCTACGAGCAGTACTTC. It encodes CASSQDPGVGVSYEQYF.

This chain uses TRBV7-9 with TRBJ2-2, with TRBD2 as a possible D gene (6 bases). The CDR3 contains 15 residues. V was shortened by 1 base and J by 6 bases, with 12 bases between the two germline ends. Germline values: CDR1 SEHNR, CDR2 FQNEAQ (reference sequence). CDR3 sequence: CASSLVGGQAGELFF. The CDR3 bases are TGTGCCAGCAGCTTAGTAGGAGGGCAGGCCGGGGAGCTGTTTTTT.

The chain links TRBV27 to TRBJ2-3; TRBD2 is a possible D gene (5 bases). The CDR3 consists of 13 residues. V shed 4 bases and J shed 4 bases, with 9 bases lying between them. Germline V gene data show CDR1 as MNHEY and CDR2 as SMNVEV (reference sequence). CDR3 in amino acids: CASSSLEADTQYF. The CDR3 region has the DNA TGTGCCAGCAGTTCCCTGGAGGCAGATACGCAGTATTTT.

The V and J genes are TRBV19 and TRBJ2-1; D not certain. The CDR3 is 14 amino acids. CDR1 is LNHDA and CDR2 is SQIVND in the germline V gene (reference sequence). V lost 3 bases to trimming and J lost 4 bases, with 10 bases between them. The CDR3 sequence: CASSIRISYNEQFF. The CDR3 DNA reads TGTGCCAGTAGTATCAGGATCTCGTACAATGAGCAGTTCTTC.

The chain combines TRBV9 with TRBJ2-3; possibly TRBD1 for D (5 bases). The CDR3 spans 14 residues. Trimming left V 3 bases short and J 4 bases short, with 12 bases between. CDR1 is SGDLS and CDR2 is YYNGEE in the germline V gene. The CDR3 reads CASSDGALADTQYF. CDR3 nucleotides: TGTGCCAGCAGCGATGGGGCGCTTGCAGATACGCAGTATTTT. Drawing the rest from reference TRBV9 and TRBJ2-3, the complete variable domain is DSGVTQTPKHLITATGQRVTLRCSPRSGDLSVYWYQQSLDQGLQFLIQYYNGEERAKGNILERFSAQQFPDLHSELNLSSLELGDSALYFCASSDGALADTQYFGPGTRLTVL.

This clone was found a few times. The chain is built from TRBV5-6 and TRBJ1-1; 8 bases align to TRBD1. The trim removed 2 bases at V and 3 bases at J, leaving 6 bases unmatched. The CDR3 sequence is 15 residues long. Germline CDR1 SGHDT, CDR2 YYEEEE. This chain's CDR3 is CASSLIGQGDTEAFF. In nucleotides, the CDR3 is TGTGCCAGCAGCTTAATTGGACAGGGAGACACTGAAGCTTTCTTT.

This clone has more than one count but fewer than ten. The gene calls are TRBV4-3 and TRBJ2-3; D is undetermined. CDR1 and CDR2 (germline): LGHNA, YSLEER. V lost 0 bases, J lost 2 bases, and 9 bases lay in between. The CDR3 has 15 amino acids. DNA for the CDR3: TGCGCCAGCAGCCAAGATCCGGGTTCCACAGATACGCAGTATTTT. This gives the protein CASSQDPGSTDTQYF.

This sequence joins TRBV19 and TRBJ2-7; 8 bases fit TRBD1. CDR3 length: 16 residues. V was pared by 6 bases and J by 0 bases, with 10 bases of the junction left unmatched. Germline-derived CDR1 and CDR2 are LNHDA and SQIVND (reference sequence). CDR3 in amino acids: CASSGPPTGDSYEQYF. As DNA, the CDR3 is TGTGCCAGTAGCGGGCCACCGACAGGGGACTCCTACGAGCAGTACTTC.

The J gene is TRBJ1-2, the V gene TRBV6-6; TRBD1 matches 10 bases. Trimming removed 7 bases from V and 5 bases from J; junction bases left unmatched: 7. The CDR3 length is 14 residues. Per the germline V gene, CDR1 is MNHNY and CDR2 is SVGAGI (reference sequence). CDR3 sequence (DNA): TGTGCCAGCATCAAACCGGGACAGGGGTATGGCTACACCTTC. Translating gives CASIKPGQGYGYTF.

The V call is TRBV5-8, the J call TRBJ2-3, with 15 nucleotides matching TRBD2. CDR1 and CDR2 (germline): SGHTS, YDEGEE. V gave up 4 bases and J gave up 5 bases; unmatched junction bases: 2. CDR3 length: 15 amino acids. CDR3 nucleotides: TGTGCCAGCAGCAAGGGACTAGCGGGAGGAGATACGCAGTATTTT. Residues: CASSKGLAGGDTQYF.

This clone has only one observation. The genes are TRBV7-2 and TRBJ2-3, with 12 bases identical to TRBD2. This CDR3 spans 17 amino acids. CDR1 SGHTA and CDR2 FQGNSA come from the germline V gene. Unmatched junction bases numbered 7, after V lost 2 bases and J lost 4 bases. CDR3 sequence reads: CASSLSLAGGPADTQYF. The DNA of the CDR3 is TGTGCCAGCAGCTTATCTCTAGCGGGGGGGCCCGCAGATACGCAGTATTTT.

This sequence joins TRBV4-1 and TRBJ2-1; 8 positions agree with TRBD2. This CDR3 is 14 amino acids long. After removal of 0 bases from V and 9 bases from J, the junction contained 4 bases not matched to a gene. The V gene's germline CDR1 is MGHRA and CDR2 YSYEKL. The CDR3 is CASSQDRAGGEQFF. CDR3 DNA sequence: TGCGCCAGCAGCCAAGATAGGGCGGGGGGTGAGCAGTTCTTC.

Here the CDR3 DNA reads TGTGCCAGCAGCTTGGGACTCTCCAATGAGCAGTTCTTC. Its translation: CASSLGLSNEQFF. The chain recombines TRBV9 with TRBJ2-1, with a weak D call TRBD2 (6 bases). Germline V lookup: CDR1 SGDLS, CDR2 YYNGEE. Trimming pared 4 bases from V and 6 bases from J, leaving 11 bases between. The CDR3 consists of 13 residues.

The chain has TRBV4-3 and TRBJ2-1; 8 bases align to TRBD2. This CDR3 is built from 14 residues. Germline V lookup: CDR1 LGHNA, CDR2 YSLEER. J lost 6 bases, V lost 1 base, and 2 bases had no gene match. The chain's CDR3 is CASSQVAGINEQFF. CDR3 bases: TGCGCCAGCAGCCAAGTAGCGGGGATCAATGAGCAGTTCTTC.

The J gene is TRBJ1-4, the V gene TRBV13; 7 nucleotides align to TRBD1. Unmatched junction bases numbered 3, after V lost 0 bases and J lost 8 bases. The CDR3 has 14 residues. Germline CDR1 reads PRHDT; CDR2 reads FYEKMQ (reference sequence). This CDR3 reads CASSLGRGREKLFF. The CDR3 DNA reads TGTGCCAGCAGCTTAGGCAGGGGGAGAGAAAAACTGTTTTTT. The whole variable domain, filled in from reference TRBV13 and TRBJ1-4, reads AAGVIQSPRHLIKEKRETATLKCYPIPRHDTVYWYQQGPGQDPQFLISFYEKMQSDKGSIPDRFSAQQFSDYHSELNMSSLELGDSALYFCASSLGRGREKLFFGSGTQLSVL.

The chain uses TRBV7-9 and TRBJ1-1; perhaps TRBD1 as D (5 bases). Germline loops: CDR1 SEHNR, CDR2 FQNEAQ (reference sequence). The CDR3 is made up of 14 amino acids. Trimming left V 5 bases short and J 1 base short, with 11 bases between. The CDR3 DNA reads TGTGCCAGCAGCGCCGGCGGGGCGAACACTGAAGCTTTCTTT. Its protein product is CASSAGGANTEAFF.

V and J are TRBV27 and TRBJ1-1; D is perhaps TRBD1 (6 bases). The germline V and J ends were trimmed by 6 bases and 2 bases, with 13 bases remaining between them. The germline CDR1 and CDR2 sequences are MNHEY and SMNVEV (reference sequence). The CDR3 is made up of 14 amino acids. DNA for the CDR3: TGTGCCAGCAGCAACGGACAGCTAAACACTGAAGCTTTCTTT. Translation gives CASSNGQLNTEAFF.

The table lists this clone with a count of one. The chain links TRBV18 to TRBJ2-2; D remains unclear. V was clipped by 6 bases and J by 0 bases, with 20 bases between them. The CDR3 is 18 residues long. Looked up from germline, CDR1 is KGHSH and CDR2 is LQKENI. CDR3 residues: CASSLQSQLTTNTGELFF. DNA for the CDR3: TGTGCCAGCTCCCTCCAAAGTCAACTTACTACGAACACCGGGGAGCTGTTTTTT.

The J gene is TRBJ2-1, the V gene TRBV20-1; D is ambiguous. Germline V gene sequence: CDR1 DFQATT, CDR2 SNEGSKA (reference sequence). This CDR3 spans 11 amino acids. Trimming took 5 bases from V and 7 from J, leaving 9 bases between them. The CDR3 protein is CSALQWNEQFF. CDR3 DNA sequence: TGCAGTGCTCTACAGTGGAATGAGCAGTTCTTC.

The V call is TRBV5-1, the J call TRBJ2-3, with TRBD1 as a possible D gene (6 bases). The CDR3 has 17 amino acids. Trimming pared 0 bases from V and 1 base from J, leaving 15 bases between. Germline V gives CDR1 SGHRS, CDR2 YFSETQ. The CDR3 here is CASSLGGGTPGTDTQYF. CDR3 nucleotide sequence: TGCGCCAGCAGCTTGGGAGGGGGAACGCCTGGCACAGATACGCAGTATTTT.

The chain combines TRBV5-5 with TRBJ2-5; TRBD1 matches 10 bases. Near its end, the DNA agrees better with TRBJ2-7, so the J call may be wrong. The CDR3 length is 14 residues. Looked up from germline, CDR1 is SGHKS and CDR2 is YYEKEE (reference sequence). CDR3 loop: CASSPGTGAYEQYF. The CDR3 DNA sequence: TGTGCCAGCAGCCCCGGGACAGGGGCCTACGAGCAGTACTTC.